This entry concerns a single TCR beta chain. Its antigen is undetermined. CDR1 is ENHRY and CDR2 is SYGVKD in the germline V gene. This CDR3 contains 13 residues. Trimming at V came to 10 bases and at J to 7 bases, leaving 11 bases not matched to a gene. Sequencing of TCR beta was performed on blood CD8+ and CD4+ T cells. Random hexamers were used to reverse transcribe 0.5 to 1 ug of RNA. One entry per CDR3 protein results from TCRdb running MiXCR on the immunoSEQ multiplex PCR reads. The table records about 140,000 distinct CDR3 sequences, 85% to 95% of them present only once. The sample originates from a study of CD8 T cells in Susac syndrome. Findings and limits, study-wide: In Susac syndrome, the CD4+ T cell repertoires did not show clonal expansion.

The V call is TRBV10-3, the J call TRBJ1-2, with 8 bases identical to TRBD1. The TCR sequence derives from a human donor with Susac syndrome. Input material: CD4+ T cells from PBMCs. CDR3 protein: CATRVTGDVGYTF. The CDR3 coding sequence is TGTGCCACCCGGGTGACAGGGGATGTTGGCTACACCTTC.